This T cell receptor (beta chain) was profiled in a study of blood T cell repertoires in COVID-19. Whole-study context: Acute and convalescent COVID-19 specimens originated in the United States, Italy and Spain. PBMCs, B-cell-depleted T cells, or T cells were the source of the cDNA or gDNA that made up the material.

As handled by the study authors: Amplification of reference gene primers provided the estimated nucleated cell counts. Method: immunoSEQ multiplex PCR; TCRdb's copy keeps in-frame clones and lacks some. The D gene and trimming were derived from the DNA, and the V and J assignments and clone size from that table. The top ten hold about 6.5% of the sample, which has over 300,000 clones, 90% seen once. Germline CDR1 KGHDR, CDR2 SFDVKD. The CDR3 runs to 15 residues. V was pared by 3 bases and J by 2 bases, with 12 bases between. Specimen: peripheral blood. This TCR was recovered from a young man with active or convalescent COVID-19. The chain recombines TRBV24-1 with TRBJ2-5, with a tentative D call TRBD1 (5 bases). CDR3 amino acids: CATSDMTDRQETQYF. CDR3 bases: TGTGCCACCAGTGATATGACCGACAGACAAGAGACCCAGTACTTC.